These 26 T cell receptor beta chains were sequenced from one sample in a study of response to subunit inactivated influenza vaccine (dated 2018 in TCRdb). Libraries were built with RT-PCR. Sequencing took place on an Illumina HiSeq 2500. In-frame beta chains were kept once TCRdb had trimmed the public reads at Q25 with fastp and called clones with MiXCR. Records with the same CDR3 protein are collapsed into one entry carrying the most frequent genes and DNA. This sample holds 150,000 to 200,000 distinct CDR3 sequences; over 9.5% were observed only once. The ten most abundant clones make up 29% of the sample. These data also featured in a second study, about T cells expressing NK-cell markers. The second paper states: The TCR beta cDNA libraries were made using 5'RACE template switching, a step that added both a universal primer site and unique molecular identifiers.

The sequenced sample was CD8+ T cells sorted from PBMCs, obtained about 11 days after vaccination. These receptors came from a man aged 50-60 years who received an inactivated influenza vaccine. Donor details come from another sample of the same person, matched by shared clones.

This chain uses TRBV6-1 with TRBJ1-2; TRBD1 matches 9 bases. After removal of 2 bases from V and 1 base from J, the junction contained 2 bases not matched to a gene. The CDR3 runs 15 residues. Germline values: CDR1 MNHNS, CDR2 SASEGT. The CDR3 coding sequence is TGTGCCAGCAGTGAAACGACAGGGGGTAACTATGGCTACACCTTC. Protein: CASSETTGGNYGYTF.

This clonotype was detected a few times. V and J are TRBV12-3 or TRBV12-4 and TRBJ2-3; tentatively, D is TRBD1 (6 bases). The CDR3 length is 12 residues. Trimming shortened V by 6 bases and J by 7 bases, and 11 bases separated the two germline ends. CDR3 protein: CASSQGGNTQYF. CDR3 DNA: TGTGCCAGCAGCCAAGGGGGTAATACGCAGTATTTT.

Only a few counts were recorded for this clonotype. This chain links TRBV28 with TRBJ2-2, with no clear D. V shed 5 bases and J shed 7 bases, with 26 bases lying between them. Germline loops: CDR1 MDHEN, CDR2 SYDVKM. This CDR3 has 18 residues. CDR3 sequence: CASSLPGVRTTTSGELFF. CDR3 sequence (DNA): TGTGCCAGCAGTCTCCCGGGTGTCCGCACCACTACCAGCGGGGAGCTGTTTTTT.

CDR3 region: CASSVSSGYGYTF. The CDR3 bases are TGCGCCAGCAGTGTTTCGTCTGGATATGGCTACACCTTC. The gene calls are TRBV10-1 and TRBJ1-2, with D uncertain. The CDR3 spans 13 residues. Germline V gene sequence: CDR1 WNHNN, CDR2 SYGVQD (reference sequence). Trimming took off 4 bases at V and 5 bases at J, with 11 bases between the two ends.

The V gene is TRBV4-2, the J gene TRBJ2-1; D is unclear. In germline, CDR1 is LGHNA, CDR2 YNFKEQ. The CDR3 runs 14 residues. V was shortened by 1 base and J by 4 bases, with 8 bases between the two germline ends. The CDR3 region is CASSQGHLYNEQFF. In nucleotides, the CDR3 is TGTGCCAGCAGCCAAGGACACCTATACAATGAGCAGTTCTTC.

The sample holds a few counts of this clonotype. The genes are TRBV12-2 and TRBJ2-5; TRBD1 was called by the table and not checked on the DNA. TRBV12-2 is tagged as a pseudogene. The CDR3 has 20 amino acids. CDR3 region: CASRGSRNEPGQGEQETQYF. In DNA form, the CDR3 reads TGTGCAAGTCGCGGCAGCCGAAATGAACCGGGACAGGGGGAGCAAGAGACCCAGTACTTC.

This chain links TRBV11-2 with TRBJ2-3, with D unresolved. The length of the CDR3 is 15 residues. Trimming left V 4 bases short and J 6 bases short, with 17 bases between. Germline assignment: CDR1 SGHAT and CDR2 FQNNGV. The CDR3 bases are TGTGCCAGCAGCTATCCTATGAGAGTCGCTGATACGCAGTATTTT. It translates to CASSYPMRVADTQYF.

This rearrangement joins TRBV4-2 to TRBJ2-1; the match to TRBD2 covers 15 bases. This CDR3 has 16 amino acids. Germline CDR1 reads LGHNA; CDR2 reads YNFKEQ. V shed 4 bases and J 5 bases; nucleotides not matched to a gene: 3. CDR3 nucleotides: TGTGCCAGCAGCCCGGGACTAGCGGGAGGAAACAATGAGCAGTTCTTC. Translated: CASSPGLAGGNNEQFF.

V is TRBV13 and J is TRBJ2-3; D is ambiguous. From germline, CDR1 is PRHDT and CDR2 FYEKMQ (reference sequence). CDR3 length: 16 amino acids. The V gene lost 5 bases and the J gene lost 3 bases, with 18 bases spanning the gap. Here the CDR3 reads CASSPSNRVGTDTQYF. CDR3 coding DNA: TGTGCCAGCAGCCCCTCGAATAGGGTGGGGACAGATACGCAGTATTTT. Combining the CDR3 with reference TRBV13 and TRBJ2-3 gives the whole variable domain AAGVIQSPRHLIKEKRETATLKCYPIPRHDTVYWYQQGPGQDPQFLISFYEKMQSDKGSIPDRFSAQQFSDYHSELNMSSLELGDSALYFCASSPSNRVGTDTQYFGPGTRLTVL.

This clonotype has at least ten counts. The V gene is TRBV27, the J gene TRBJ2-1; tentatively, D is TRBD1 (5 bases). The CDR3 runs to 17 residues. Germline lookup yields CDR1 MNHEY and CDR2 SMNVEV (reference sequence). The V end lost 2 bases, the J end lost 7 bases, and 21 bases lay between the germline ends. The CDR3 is CASSLLGRDEIPNEQFF. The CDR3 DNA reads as TGTGCCAGCAGTTTACTCGGCAGGGATGAAATCCCAAATGAGCAGTTCTTC.

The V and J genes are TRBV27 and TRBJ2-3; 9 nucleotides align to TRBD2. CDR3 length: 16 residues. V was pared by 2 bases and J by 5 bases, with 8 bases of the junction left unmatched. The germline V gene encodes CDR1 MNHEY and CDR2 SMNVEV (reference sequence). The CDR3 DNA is TGTGCCAGCAGTTTAAGGGTAGCGGGAGTTGGAGATACGCAGTATTTT. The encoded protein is CASSLRVAGVGDTQYF.

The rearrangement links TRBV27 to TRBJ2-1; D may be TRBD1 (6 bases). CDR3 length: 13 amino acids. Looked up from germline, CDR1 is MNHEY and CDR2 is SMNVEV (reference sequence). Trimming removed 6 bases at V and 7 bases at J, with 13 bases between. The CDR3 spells CASSPITGNEQFF. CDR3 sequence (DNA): TGTGCCAGCAGCCCAATAACAGGGAATGAGCAGTTCTTC.

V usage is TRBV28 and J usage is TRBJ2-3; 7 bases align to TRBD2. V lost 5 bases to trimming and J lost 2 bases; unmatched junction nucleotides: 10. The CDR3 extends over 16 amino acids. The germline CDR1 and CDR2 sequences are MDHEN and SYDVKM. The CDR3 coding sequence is TGTGCCAGCAGTCCCCCGGGGAGGGAACACACAGATACGCAGTATTTT. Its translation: CASSPPGREHTDTQYF.

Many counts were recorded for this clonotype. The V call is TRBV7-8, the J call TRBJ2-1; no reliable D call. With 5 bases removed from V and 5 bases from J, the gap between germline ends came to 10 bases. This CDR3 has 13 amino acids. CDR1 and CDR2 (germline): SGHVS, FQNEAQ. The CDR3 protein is CASSVTKNNEQFF. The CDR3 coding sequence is TGTGCCAGCAGCGTAACAAAGAACAATGAGCAGTTCTTC.

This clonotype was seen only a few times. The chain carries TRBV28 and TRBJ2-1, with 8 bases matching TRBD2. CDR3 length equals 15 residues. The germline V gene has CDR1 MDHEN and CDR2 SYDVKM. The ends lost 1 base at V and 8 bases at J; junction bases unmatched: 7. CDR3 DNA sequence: TGTGCCAGCAGTTTATCTTGGCGGGAGGACCATGAGCAGTTCTTC. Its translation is CASSLSWREDHEQFF. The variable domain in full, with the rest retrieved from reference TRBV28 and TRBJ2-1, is DVKVTQSSRYLVKRTGEKVFLECVQDMDHENMFWYRQDPGLGLRLIYFSYDVKMKEKGDIPEGYSVSREKKERFSLILESASTNQTSMYLCASSLSWREDHEQFFGPGTRLTVL.

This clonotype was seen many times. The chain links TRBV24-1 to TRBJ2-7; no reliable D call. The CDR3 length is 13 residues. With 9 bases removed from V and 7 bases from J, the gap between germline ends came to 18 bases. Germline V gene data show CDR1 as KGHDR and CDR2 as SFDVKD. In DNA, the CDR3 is TGTGCCACCCGGGCCGGAACTCACAAAGAGCAGTACTTC. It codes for CATRAGTHKEQYF.

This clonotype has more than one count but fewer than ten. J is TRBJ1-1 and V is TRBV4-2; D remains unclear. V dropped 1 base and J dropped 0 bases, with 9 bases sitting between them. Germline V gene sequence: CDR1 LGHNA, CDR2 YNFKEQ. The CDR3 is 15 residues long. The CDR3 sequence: CASSQVGQMNTEAFF. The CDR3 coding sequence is TGTGCCAGCAGCCAAGTCGGCCAGATGAACACTGAAGCTTTCTTT.

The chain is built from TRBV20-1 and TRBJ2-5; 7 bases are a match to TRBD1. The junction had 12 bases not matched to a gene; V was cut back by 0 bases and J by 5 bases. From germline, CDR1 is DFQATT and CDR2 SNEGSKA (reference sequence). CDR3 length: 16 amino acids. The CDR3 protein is CSAREYYMTGTETQYF. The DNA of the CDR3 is TGCAGTGCTAGAGAATACTATATGACAGGGACGGAGACCCAGTACTTC.

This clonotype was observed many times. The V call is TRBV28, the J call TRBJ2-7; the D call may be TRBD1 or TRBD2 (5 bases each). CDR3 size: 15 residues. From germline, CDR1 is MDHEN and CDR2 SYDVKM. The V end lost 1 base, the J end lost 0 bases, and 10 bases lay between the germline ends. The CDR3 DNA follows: TGTGCCAGCAGTTTATTCCGGGGCGACTCCTACGAGCAGTACTTC. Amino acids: CASSLFRGDSYEQYF.

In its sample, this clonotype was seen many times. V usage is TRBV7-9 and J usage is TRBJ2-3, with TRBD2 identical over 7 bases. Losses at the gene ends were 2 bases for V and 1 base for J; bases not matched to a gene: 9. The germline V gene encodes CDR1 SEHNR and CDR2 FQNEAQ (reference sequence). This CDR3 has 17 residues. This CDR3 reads CASSLPFGGGRTDTQYF. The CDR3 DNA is TGTGCCAGCAGCTTACCCTTTGGCGGGGGACGCACAGATACGCAGTATTTT. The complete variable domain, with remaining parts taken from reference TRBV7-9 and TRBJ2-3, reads DTGVSQNPRHKITKRGQNVTFRCDPISEHNRLYWYRQTLGQGPEFLTYFQNEAQLEKSRLLSDRFSAERPKGSFSTLEIQRTEQGDSAMYLCASSLPFGGGRTDTQYFGPGTRLTVL.

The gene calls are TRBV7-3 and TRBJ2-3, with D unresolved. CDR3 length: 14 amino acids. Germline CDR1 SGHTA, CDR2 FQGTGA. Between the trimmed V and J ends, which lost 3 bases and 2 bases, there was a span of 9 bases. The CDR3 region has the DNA TGTGCCAGCAGCTTCGCAGCGTCCACAGATACGCAGTATTTT. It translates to CASSFAASTDTQYF.

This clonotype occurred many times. The CDR3 reads CASSLTSRGRGYEQYF. CDR3 DNA sequence: TGTGCCAGCAGCTTAACCTCTCGGGGCAGGGGATACGAGCAGTACTTC. The J gene is TRBJ2-7, the V gene TRBV7-9, with a possible D match to TRBD1 (6 bases). The V gene lost 2 bases and the J gene lost 4 bases, with 18 bases spanning the gap. This CDR3 has 16 amino acids. From germline, CDR1 is SEHNR and CDR2 FQNEAQ (reference sequence).

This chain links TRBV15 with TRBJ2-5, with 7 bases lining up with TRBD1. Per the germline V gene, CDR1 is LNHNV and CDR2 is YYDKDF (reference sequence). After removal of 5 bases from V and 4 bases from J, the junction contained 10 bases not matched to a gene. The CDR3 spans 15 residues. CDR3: CATSGPTGSGETQYF. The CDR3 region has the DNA TGTGCCACCAGCGGCCCGACAGGGAGCGGAGAGACCCAGTACTTC. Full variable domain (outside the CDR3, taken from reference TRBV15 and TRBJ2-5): DAMVIQNPRYQVTQFGKPVTLSCSQTLNHNVMYWYQQKSSQAPKLLFHYYDKDFNNEADTPDNFQSRRPNTSFCFLDIRSPGLGDTAMYLCATSGPTGSGETQYFGPGTRLLVL.

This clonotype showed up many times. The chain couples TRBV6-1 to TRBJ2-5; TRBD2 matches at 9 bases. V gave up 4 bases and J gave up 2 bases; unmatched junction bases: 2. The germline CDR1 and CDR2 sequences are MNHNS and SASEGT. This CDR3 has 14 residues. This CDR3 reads CASSVLAGQETQYF. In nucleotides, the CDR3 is TGTGCCAGCAGTGTCCTAGCGGGGCAAGAGACCCAGTACTTC.

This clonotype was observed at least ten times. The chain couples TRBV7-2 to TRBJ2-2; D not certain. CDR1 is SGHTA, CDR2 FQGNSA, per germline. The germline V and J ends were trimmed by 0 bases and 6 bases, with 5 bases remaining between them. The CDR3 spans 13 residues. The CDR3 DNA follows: TGTGCCAGCAGCTTAGCAGGGCCCGGGGAGCTGTTTTTT. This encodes CASSLAGPGELFF.

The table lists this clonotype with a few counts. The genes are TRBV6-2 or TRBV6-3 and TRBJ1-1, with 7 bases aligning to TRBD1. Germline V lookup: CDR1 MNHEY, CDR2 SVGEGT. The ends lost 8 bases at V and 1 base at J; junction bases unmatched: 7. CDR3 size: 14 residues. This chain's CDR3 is CASVPGDRNTEAFF. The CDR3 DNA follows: TGTGCCAGCGTACCAGGGGACAGGAACACTGAAGCTTTCTTT.